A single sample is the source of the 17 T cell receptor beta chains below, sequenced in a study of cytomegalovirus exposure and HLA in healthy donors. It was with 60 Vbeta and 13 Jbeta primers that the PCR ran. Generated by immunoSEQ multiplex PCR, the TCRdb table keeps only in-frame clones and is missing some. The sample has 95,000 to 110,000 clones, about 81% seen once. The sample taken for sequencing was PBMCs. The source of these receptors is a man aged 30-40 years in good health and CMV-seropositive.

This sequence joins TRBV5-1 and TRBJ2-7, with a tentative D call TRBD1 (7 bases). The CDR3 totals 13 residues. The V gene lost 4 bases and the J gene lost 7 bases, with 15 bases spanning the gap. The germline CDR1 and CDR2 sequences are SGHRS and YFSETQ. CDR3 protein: CASSLDRAGEQYF. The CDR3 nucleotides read TGCGCCAGCAGCCTAGACAGGGCGGGGGAGCAGTACTTC.

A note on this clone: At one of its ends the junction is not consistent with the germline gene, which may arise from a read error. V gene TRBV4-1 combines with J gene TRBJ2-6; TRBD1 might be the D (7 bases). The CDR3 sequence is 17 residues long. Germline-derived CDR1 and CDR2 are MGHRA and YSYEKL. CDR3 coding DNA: TGCGCCAGCAGCCAAGTGGAGGGGGCGTCTGGGGCCAACGGCCTGACTTTC. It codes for CASSQVEGASGANGLTF.

CDR3 residues: CASSFGLARETQYF. The DNA of the CDR3 is TGCGCCAGCAGCTTCGGACTAGCGAGGGAGACCCAGTACTTC. The J gene is TRBJ2-5, the V gene TRBV5-1; TRBD2 aligns across 9 bases. This CDR3 is 14 amino acids long. Germline-derived CDR1 and CDR2 are SGHRS and YFSETQ. J gave up 5 bases and V 2 bases, and 4 bases lay outside the gene matches.

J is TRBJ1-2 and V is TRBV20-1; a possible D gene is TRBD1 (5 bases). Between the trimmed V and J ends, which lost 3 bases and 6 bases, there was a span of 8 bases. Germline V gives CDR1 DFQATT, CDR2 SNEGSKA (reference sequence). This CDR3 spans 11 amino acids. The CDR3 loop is CSASRGDGYTF. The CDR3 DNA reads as TGCAGTGCTAGTCGGGGGGATGGCTACACCTTC.

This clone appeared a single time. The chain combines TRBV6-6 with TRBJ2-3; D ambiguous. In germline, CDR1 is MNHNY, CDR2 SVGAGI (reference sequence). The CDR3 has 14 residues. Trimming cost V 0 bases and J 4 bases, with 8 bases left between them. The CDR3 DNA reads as TGTGCCAGCAGTTACTCTCGAGGATCAGATACGCAGTATTTT. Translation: CASSYSRGSDTQYF.

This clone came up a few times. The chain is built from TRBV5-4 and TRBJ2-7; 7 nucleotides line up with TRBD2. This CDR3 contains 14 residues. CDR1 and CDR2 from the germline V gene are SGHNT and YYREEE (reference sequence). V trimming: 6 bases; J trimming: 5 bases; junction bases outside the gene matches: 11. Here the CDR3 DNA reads TGTGCCAGCACCGGGGGACGGGGGGTCAACGAGCAGTACTTC. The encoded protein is CASTGGRGVNEQYF.

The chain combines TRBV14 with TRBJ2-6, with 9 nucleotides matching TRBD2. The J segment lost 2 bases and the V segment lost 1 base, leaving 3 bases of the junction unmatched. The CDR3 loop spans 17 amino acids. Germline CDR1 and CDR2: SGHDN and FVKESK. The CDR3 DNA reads TGTGCCAGCAGCCAAGTAGGCGGGGGGGCTGGGGCCAACGTCCTGACTTTC. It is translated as CASSQVGGGAGANVLTF.

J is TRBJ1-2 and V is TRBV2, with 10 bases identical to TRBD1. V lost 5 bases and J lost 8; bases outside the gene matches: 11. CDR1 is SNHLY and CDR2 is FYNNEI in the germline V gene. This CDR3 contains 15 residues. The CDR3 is CASSPGTGALEGYTF. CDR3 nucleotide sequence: TGTGCCAGCAGTCCCGGGACAGGGGCCCTTGAAGGCTACACCTTC. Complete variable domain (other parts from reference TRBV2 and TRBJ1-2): EPEVTQTPSHQVTQMGQEVILRCVPISNHLYFYWYRQILGQKVEFLVSFYNNEISEKSEIFDDQFSVERPDGSNFTLKIRSTKLEDSAMYFCASSPGTGALEGYTFGSGTRLTVV.

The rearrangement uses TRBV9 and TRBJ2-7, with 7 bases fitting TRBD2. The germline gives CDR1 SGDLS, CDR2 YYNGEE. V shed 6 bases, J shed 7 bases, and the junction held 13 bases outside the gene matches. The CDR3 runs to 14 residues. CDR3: CASTPWDGGGEQYF. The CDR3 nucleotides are TGTGCCAGCACACCCTGGGACGGCGGGGGAGAGCAGTACTTC. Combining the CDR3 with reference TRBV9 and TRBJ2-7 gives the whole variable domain DSGVTQTPKHLITATGQRVTLRCSPRSGDLSVYWYQQSLDQGLQFLIQYYNGEERAKGNILERFSAQQFPDLHSELNLSSLELGDSALYFCASTPWDGGGEQYFGPGTRLTVT.

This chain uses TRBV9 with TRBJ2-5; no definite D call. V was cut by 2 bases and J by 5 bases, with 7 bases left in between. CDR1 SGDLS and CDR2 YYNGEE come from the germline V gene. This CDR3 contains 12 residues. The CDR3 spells CASSVLFETQYF. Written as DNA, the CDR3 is TGTGCCAGCAGCGTCCTTTTTGAGACCCAGTACTTC. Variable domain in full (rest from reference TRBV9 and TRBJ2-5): DSGVTQTPKHLITATGQRVTLRCSPRSGDLSVYWYQQSLDQGLQFLIQYYNGEERAKGNILERFSAQQFPDLHSELNLSSLELGDSALYFCASSVLFETQYFGPGTRLLVL.

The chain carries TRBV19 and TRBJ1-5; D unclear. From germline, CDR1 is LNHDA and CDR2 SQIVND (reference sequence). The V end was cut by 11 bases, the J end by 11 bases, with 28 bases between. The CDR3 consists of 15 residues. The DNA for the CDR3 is TGTGCCTCCCGGCAGGCGGGGAACGCCGGTGGGGCCCAGCATTTT. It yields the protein CASRQAGNAGGAQHF.

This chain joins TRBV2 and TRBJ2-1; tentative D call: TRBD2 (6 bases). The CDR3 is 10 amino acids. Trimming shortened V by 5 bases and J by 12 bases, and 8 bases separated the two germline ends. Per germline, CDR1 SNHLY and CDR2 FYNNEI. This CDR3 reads CASSIGGQFF. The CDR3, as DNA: TGTGCCAGCAGTATCGGGGGGCAGTTCTTC. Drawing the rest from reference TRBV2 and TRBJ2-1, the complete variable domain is EPEVTQTPSHQVTQMGQEVILRCVPISNHLYFYWYRQILGQKVEFLVSFYNNEISEKSEIFDDQFSVERPDGSNFTLKIRSTKLEDSAMYFCASSIGGQFFGPGTRLTVL.

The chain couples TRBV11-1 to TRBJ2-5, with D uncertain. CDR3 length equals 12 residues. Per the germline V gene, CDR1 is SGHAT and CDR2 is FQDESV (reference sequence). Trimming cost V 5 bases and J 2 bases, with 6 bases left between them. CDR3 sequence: CASSPGQETQYF. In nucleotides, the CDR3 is TGTGCCAGCAGCCCCGGGCAAGAGACCCAGTACTTC.

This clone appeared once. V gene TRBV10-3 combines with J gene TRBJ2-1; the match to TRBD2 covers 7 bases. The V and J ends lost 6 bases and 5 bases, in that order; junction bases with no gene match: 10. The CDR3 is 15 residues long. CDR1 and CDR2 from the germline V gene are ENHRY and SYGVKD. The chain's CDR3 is CAISPSGEPNNEQFF. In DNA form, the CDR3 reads TGTGCCATCAGCCCCAGCGGGGAGCCGAACAATGAGCAGTTCTTC.

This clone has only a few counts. The CDR3 coding sequence is TGTGCCAGCAGCTTACGGGGGGGTCCATCCTACGAGCAGTACTTC. It codes for CASSLRGGPSYEQYF. V usage is TRBV11-3 and J usage is TRBJ2-5, with 8 nucleotides matching TRBD2. The DNA end is a closer match to TRBJ2-7, so the J assignment may be wrong. CDR1 SGHNT and CDR2 YENEEA come from the germline V gene. CDR3 length: 15 amino acids.

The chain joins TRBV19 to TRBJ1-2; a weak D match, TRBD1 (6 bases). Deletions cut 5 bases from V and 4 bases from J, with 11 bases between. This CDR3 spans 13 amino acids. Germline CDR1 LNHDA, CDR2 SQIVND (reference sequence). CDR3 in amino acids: CASSPQGLYGYTF. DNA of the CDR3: TGTGCCAGTAGTCCTCAGGGGCTCTATGGCTACACCTTC. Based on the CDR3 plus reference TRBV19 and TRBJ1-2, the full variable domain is DGGITQSPKYLFRKEGQNVTLSCEQNLNHDAMYWYRQDPGQGLRLIYYSQIVNDFQKGDIAEGYSVSREKKESFPLTVTSAQKNPTAFYLCASSPQGLYGYTFGSGTRLTVV.

CDR3 region: CASSPTGDRNQPQHF. The CDR3 DNA follows: TGCGCCAGCAGCCCGACAGGGGATAGGAATCAGCCCCAGCATTTT. This chain uses TRBV5-1 with TRBJ1-5; 8 nucleotides align to TRBD1. Germline assignment: CDR1 SGHRS and CDR2 YFSETQ. The CDR3 is 15 residues long. J gave up 4 bases and V 4 bases, and 7 bases lay outside the gene matches.